The 9 T cell receptor beta chains presented below share a single source sample, sequenced in a study of blood T cell repertoires in COVID-19. Clones were read by immunoSEQ multiplex PCR, and TCRdb kept only the in-frame ones, dropping some. The sample includes 240,000 or so clones, approximately 87% of them seen just once. The sample was peripheral blood. These receptors all come from a man aged 60 to 69 with acute or convalescent COVID-19.

The chain is built from TRBV4-1 and TRBJ1-3; D remains unclear. V was clipped by 0 bases and J by 0 bases, with 9 bases between them. The CDR3 has 16 residues. Germline V gives CDR1 MGHRA, CDR2 YSYEKL. The CDR3 DNA reads as TGCGCCAGCAGCCAAGAACCGGTCCTCTCTGGAAACACCATATATTTT. Translating it yields CASSQEPVLSGNTIYF.

The genes are TRBV2 and TRBJ1-1; 8 bases map to TRBD1. The CDR3 sequence is 14 residues long. V trimming: 6 bases; J trimming: 1 base; junction bases outside the gene matches: 4. CDR1 and CDR2 (germline): SNHLY, FYNNEI. Written as DNA, the CDR3 is TGTGCCAGCAGGGTCGACAGGGGGAACACTGAAGCTTTCTTT. It is translated as CASRVDRGNTEAFF.

This clone was detected once. The chain is built from TRBV7-8 and TRBJ2-1; D perhaps matches TRBD1 (5 bases). The germline V gene has CDR1 SGHVS and CDR2 FQNEAQ. CDR3 length: 15 residues. Trimming took off 1 base at V and 2 bases at J, with 9 bases between the two ends. The CDR3 reads CASSLVVGAYNEQFF. For the CDR3, the DNA is TGTGCCAGCAGCTTAGTCGTAGGGGCCTACAATGAGCAGTTCTTC.

The chain joins TRBV6-5 to TRBJ2-2; D call uncertain. The germline CDR1 and CDR2 sequences are MNHEY and SVGAGI. The CDR3 has 14 amino acids. V was trimmed by 7 bases and J by 7 bases, leaving 16 bases between them. CDR3 in DNA: TGTGCCAGCACGCGAACTATCCTGAACGGGGAGCTGTTTTTT. Amino acid sequence: CASTRTILNGELFF.

The V gene is TRBV5-1, the J gene TRBJ1-5, with a possible D match to TRBD1 (6 bases). Trimming removed 2 bases at V and 7 bases at J, with 16 bases between. The CDR3 has 15 residues. Germline-derived CDR1 and CDR2 are SGHRS and YFSETQ. As DNA, the CDR3 is TGCGCCAGCAGCTTCACGACAGGTCCGGGACAGCCCCAGCATTTT. It is translated as CASSFTTGPGQPQHF.

The rearrangement uses TRBV2 and TRBJ1-6; 8 nucleotides match TRBD1. V was pared by 0 bases and J by 14 bases, with 3 bases of the junction left unmatched. CDR3 length: 13 amino acids. CDR1 is SNHLY and CDR2 is FYNNEI in the germline V gene. The CDR3 is CASSEADRETLHF. In DNA, the CDR3 is TGTGCCAGCAGTGAAGCGGACAGGGAAACCCTCCACTTT.

The rearrangement uses TRBV18 and TRBJ2-1; 9 nucleotides match TRBD2. This CDR3 contains 12 residues. J was trimmed by 14 bases and V by 6 bases; bases with no gene match: 8. The germline V gene encodes CDR1 KGHSH and CDR2 LQKENI. CDR3 protein: CASSLSGSGEFF. The CDR3 DNA sequence: TGTGCCAGCTCCCTTAGCGGGAGTGGGGAGTTCTTC.

This sequence joins TRBV2 and TRBJ2-1; 8 bases are a match to TRBD1. Germline V lookup: CDR1 SNHLY, CDR2 FYNNEI. The CDR3 has 16 residues. The V gene end was trimmed by 5 bases and the J gene end by 7 bases; junction bases not matched to a gene: 13. The CDR3 region is CASSQTRGTGLNEQFF. CDR3 DNA: TGTGCCAGCAGTCAAACAAGGGGGACAGGCTTAAATGAGCAGTTCTTC.

This chain joins TRBV4-1 and TRBJ2-5; TRBD2 aligns across 13 bases. Germline-derived CDR1 and CDR2 are MGHRA and YSYEKL. Trimming cost V 8 bases and J 5 bases; bases outside gene matches: 8. CDR3 length: 15 residues. The CDR3 DNA follows: TGCGCCAGCCGGACTAGCGGGAGCCCCCGGGAGACCCAGTACTTC. Its protein is CASRTSGSPRETQYF.